This T cell receptor (beta chain) was observed in a study of T cell changes during pregnancy in multiple sclerosis. Using immunoSEQ multiplex PCR, the repertoire was profiled, and TCRdb retains in-frame clones only, with some absent. The table records 28,000 or so clones, 80% to 90% of them present only once. Germline CDR1 and CDR2: SGHRS and YFSETQ. Trimming shortened V by 0 bases and J by 5 bases, and 8 bases separated the two germline ends. This CDR3 has 14 residues. The sample was CD4+ T cells from peripheral blood mononuclear cells, taken in the first trimester of pregnancy. The chain has TRBV5-1 and TRBJ2-2, with D perhaps TRBD1 (6 bases). This TCR was recovered from a female donor in good health, enrolled as a control in a pregnancy study. For the CDR3, the DNA is TGCGCCAGCAGCTTGGCAGGGGAAACCGGGGAGCTGTTTTTT. This codes for CASSLAGETGELFF.